These 24 T cell receptor beta chains were all obtained from the same sample, sequenced in a study of cytomegalovirus exposure and HLA in healthy donors. The PCR ran on 60 Vbeta and 13 Jbeta primers. Profiling relied on immunoSEQ multiplex PCR, and the TCRdb table lists in-frame clones only, not all of them. The sample consists of 210,000 or so clones, approximately 79% of them appearing once. The sequenced material came from PBMCs. The origin of the receptors is a girl aged 2-10 years in good health and CMV-seronegative.

The CDR3 region has the DNA TGTGCCAGCAGCCTGACAGGGCCTGCTAGTAGCGAGCAGTTCTTC. Its translation: CASSLTGPASSEQFF. The chain carries TRBV7-9 and TRBJ2-1; 7 positions match TRBD1. The V gene's germline CDR1 is SEHNR and CDR2 FQNEAQ (reference sequence). V dropped 5 bases and J dropped 10; count of bases not matched to a gene: 14. The CDR3 runs 15 residues.

V usage is TRBV6-5 and J usage is TRBJ1-3; 7 bases match TRBD1. Germline lookup yields CDR1 MNHEY and CDR2 SVGAGI. This CDR3 spans 15 amino acids. The V and J ends lost 6 bases and 1 base, in that order; junction bases with no gene match: 6. CDR3 loop: CASRRTGSSGNTIYF. CDR3 nucleotides: TGTGCCAGCAGGCGGACAGGATCTTCTGGAAACACCATATATTTT.

The table lists this clone with a few counts. The chain joins TRBV2 to TRBJ1-2; TRBD1 matches at 8 bases. Germline CDR1 SNHLY, CDR2 FYNNEI. The CDR3 extends over 14 amino acids. Unmatched junction bases numbered 2, after V lost 4 bases and J lost 1 base. The CDR3 reads CASSGTGLNYGYTF. As DNA, the CDR3 is TGTGCCAGCAGTGGGACAGGGCTTAACTATGGCTACACCTTC.

V usage is TRBV7-9 and J usage is TRBJ2-7; weak D call: TRBD1 (5 bases). V was shortened by 4 bases and J by 0 bases, with 16 bases between the two germline ends. This CDR3 is 16 amino acids long. Germline V lookup: CDR1 SEHNR, CDR2 FQNEAQ (reference sequence). CDR3 loop: CASSSPGALSSYEQYF. In DNA, the CDR3 is TGTGCCAGCAGCTCCCCTGGGGCTCTCAGCTCCTACGAGCAGTACTTC.

The chain joins TRBV7-8 to TRBJ2-3; no clear D gene. The length of the CDR3 is 16 residues. Trimming removed 5 bases at V and 9 bases at J, with 24 bases between. From germline, CDR1 is SGHVS and CDR2 FQNEAQ. The CDR3 DNA reads as TGTGCCAGCAGCCTCCGACTGTACCCCACCTTTGGGACGCAGTATTTT. Its protein product is CASSLRLYPTFGTQYF.

The rearrangement joins TRBV5-1 to TRBJ1-2, with 9 bases fitting TRBD1. The CDR3 is 14 amino acids. The germline V gene encodes CDR1 SGHRS and CDR2 YFSETQ. V lost 4 bases and J lost 5; bases outside the gene matches: 6. The CDR3 loop reads CASSPGQGMYGYTF. The CDR3 nucleotides are TGCGCCAGCAGCCCCGGACAGGGGATGTATGGCTACACCTTC.

The chain's CDR3 is CASSSGQGETEAFF. As DNA, the CDR3 is TGTGCCAGCAGCTCTGGACAGGGCGAGACTGAAGCTTTCTTT. The chain joins TRBV7-9 to TRBJ1-1, with TRBD1 matching over 8 bases. CDR1 and CDR2 from the germline V gene are SEHNR and FQNEAQ (reference sequence). This CDR3 is built from 14 residues. Unmatched junction bases numbered 6, after V lost 4 bases and J lost 5 bases. Full variable domain (remainder filled in from reference TRBV7-9 and TRBJ1-1): DTGVSQNPRHKITKRGQNVTFRCDPISEHNRLYWYRQTLGQGPEFLTYFQNEAQLEKSRLLSDRFSAERPKGSFSTLEIQRTEQGDSAMYLCASSSGQGETEAFFGQGTRLTVV.

The V gene is TRBV6-1, the J gene TRBJ2-1, with 10 bases fitting TRBD2. The germline V gene encodes CDR1 MNHNS and CDR2 SASEGT. After removal of 2 bases from V and 0 bases from J, the junction contained 4 bases not matched to a gene. The CDR3 sequence is 17 residues long. In DNA form, the CDR3 reads TGTGCCAGCAGTGAAAGGCCTAGCGGGAGCTCCTACAATGAGCAGTTCTTC. Residues: CASSERPSGSSYNEQFF.

The chain combines TRBV21-1 with TRBJ1-6; no DNA check was done on the table's D call, TRBD1. TRBV21-1 is described as a pseudogene. The length of the CDR3 is 16 residues. The CDR3 loop reads CASSNWTIQGNSPLHF. In nucleotides, the CDR3 is TGTGCCAGCAGCAATTGGACAATACAGGGGAATTCACCCCTCCACTTT.

This sequence joins TRBV7-7 and TRBJ2-3; D possibly corresponds to TRBD2 (5 bases). This CDR3 has 14 residues. In germline, CDR1 is SSHAT, CDR2 FNYEAQ (reference sequence). The V and J ends lost 5 bases and 3 bases respectively, with 12 bases between them. The CDR3 DNA reads TGTGCCAGCAGCCCAAGCGGACCAACAGATACGCAGTATTTT. Translating gives CASSPSGPTDTQYF.

The rearrangement links TRBV4-1 to TRBJ2-5; D perhaps matches TRBD2 (5 bases). V lost 0 bases to trimming and J lost 5 bases, with 7 bases between them. CDR1 is MGHRA and CDR2 is YSYEKL in the germline V gene. CDR3 size: 13 residues. CDR3 region: CASSQDLAETQYF. For the CDR3, the DNA is TGCGCCAGCAGCCAAGATTTAGCGGAGACCCAGTACTTC.

The chain recombines TRBV5-1 with TRBJ1-1; 7 bases agree with TRBD1. The length of the CDR3 is 14 residues. Germline V gene data show CDR1 as SGHRS and CDR2 as YFSETQ. V shed 0 bases, J shed 3 bases, and the junction held 2 bases outside the gene matches. The CDR3 loop reads CASSLGQGHTEAFF. CDR3 nucleotide sequence: TGCGCCAGCAGCTTGGGACAGGGACACACTGAAGCTTTCTTT. Using reference TRBV5-1 and TRBJ1-1 for the parts outside the CDR3, the full variable domain is KAGVTQTPRYLIKTRGQQVTLSCSPISGHRSVSWYQQTPGQGLQFLFEYFSETQRNKGNFPGRFSGRQFSNSRSEMNVSTLELGDSALYLCASSLGQGHTEAFFGQGTRLTVV.

The chain combines TRBV6-6 with TRBJ2-3; maybe TRBD2 (6 bases). V dropped 6 bases and J dropped 3 bases, with 16 bases sitting between them. Per germline, CDR1 MNHNY and CDR2 SVGAGI (reference sequence). This CDR3 has 15 amino acids. The CDR3 region is CASSRGTRVTDTQYF. CDR3 DNA: TGTGCCAGCAGCCGCGGGACCAGGGTGACAGATACGCAGTATTTT.

The CDR3 is CASSVGPGAYEQYF. For the CDR3, the DNA is TGTGCCAGCAGCGTTGGCCCAGGGGCCTACGAGCAGTACTTC. The chain recombines TRBV27 with TRBJ2-7; perhaps TRBD1 as D (6 bases). Trimming removed 6 bases from V and 2 bases from J, with 14 bases in between. CDR3 length: 14 residues. The germline CDR1 and CDR2 sequences are MNHEY and SMNVEV (reference sequence).

The chain uses TRBV27 and TRBJ1-5, with no clear D. CDR3 length equals 14 residues. Germline assignment: CDR1 MNHEY and CDR2 SMNVEV (reference sequence). The V gene lost 2 bases and the J gene lost 4 bases, with 9 bases spanning the gap. The CDR3 loop reads CASSLSGSNQPQHF. CDR3 nucleotide sequence: TGTGCCAGCAGTTTAAGCGGAAGTAATCAGCCCCAGCATTTT.

V gene TRBV9 combines with J gene TRBJ2-7; TRBD1 is a possible D gene (6 bases). The CDR3 runs to 16 residues. The germline V gene encodes CDR1 SGDLS and CDR2 YYNGEE. Between the trimmed V and J ends, which lost 4 bases and 1 base, there was a span of 18 bases. The CDR3 is CASSPRDRKGSYEQYF. The CDR3 bases are TGTGCCAGCAGCCCACGCGACAGGAAGGGGTCCTACGAGCAGTACTTC.

This chain links TRBV2 with TRBJ2-1, with 7 nucleotides matching TRBD2. CDR1 is SNHLY and CDR2 is FYNNEI in the germline V gene. Germline trimming cut 4 bases from V and 9 bases from J; bases unmatched to any gene: 6. The CDR3 is made up of 13 amino acids. The CDR3 here is CASSVTWTSEQFF. In nucleotides, the CDR3 is TGTGCCAGCAGTGTTACCTGGACTAGTGAGCAGTTCTTC.

The V and J genes are TRBV5-4 and TRBJ2-1; 10 bases are a match to TRBD2. The CDR3 is 13 amino acids. Trimming removed 5 bases from V and 10 bases from J; junction bases left unmatched: 6. Germline V gene lookup returns CDR1 SGHNT and CDR2 YYREEE (reference sequence). CDR3 in amino acids: CASRTRLAGEQFF. As DNA, the CDR3 is TGTGCCAGCAGAACGAGACTAGCGGGCGAGCAGTTCTTC.

V and J are TRBV5-6 and TRBJ1-3; 9 bases are shared with TRBD1. This CDR3 region has 16 residues. The ends lost 4 bases at V and 1 base at J; junction bases unmatched: 6. Germline CDR1 and CDR2: SGHDT and YYEEEE. Written as DNA, the CDR3 is TGTGCCAGCAGCCCGGGACAGGGCCTTTCTGGAAACACCATATATTTT. It translates to CASSPGQGLSGNTIYF.

The V and J genes are TRBV6-5 and TRBJ1-2; 7 bases are a match to TRBD1. The CDR3 spans 14 residues. The germline CDR1 and CDR2 sequences are MNHEY and SVGAGI. Germline trimming cut 6 bases from V and 5 bases from J; bases unmatched to any gene: 9. CDR3: CASRVRGPEYGYTF. The CDR3 coding sequence is TGTGCCAGCAGGGTGAGGGGGCCGGAGTATGGCTACACCTTC.

The rearrangement links TRBV6-5 to TRBJ2-1; a possible D gene is TRBD1 (5 bases). This CDR3 is 15 amino acids long. The germline V gene has CDR1 MNHEY and CDR2 SVGAGI. Between the trimmed V and J ends, which lost 0 bases and 3 bases, there was a span of 9 bases. Here the CDR3 reads CASSYSRTFYNEQFF. CDR3 coding DNA: TGTGCCAGCAGTTACTCCAGGACATTCTACAATGAGCAGTTCTTC.

The chain is built from TRBV15 and TRBJ2-3; TRBD2 aligns across 14 bases. CDR1 is LNHNV, CDR2 YYDKDF, per germline (reference sequence). The CDR3 loop spans 16 amino acids. V dropped 4 bases and J dropped 4; count of bases not matched to a gene: 4. The CDR3 DNA sequence: TGTGCCACCAGCACCCGACTAGCGGGAGGGTCAGATACGCAGTATTTT. Amino acid sequence: CATSTRLAGGSDTQYF.

This chain joins TRBV4-1 and TRBJ2-1; 9 nucleotides agree with TRBD2. CDR1 is MGHRA and CDR2 is YSYEKL in the germline V gene. V lost 1 base, J lost 2 bases, and 6 bases stayed unmatched. The CDR3 contains 17 residues. The CDR3 spells CASSQAAAGGTYNEQFF. Written as DNA, the CDR3 is TGCGCCAGCAGCCAAGCCGCTGCGGGGGGGACCTACAATGAGCAGTTCTTC.

The chain is built from TRBV27 and TRBJ2-1; 9 bases are shared with TRBD1. There are 14 residues in the CDR3. V dropped 4 bases and J dropped 4; count of bases not matched to a gene: 2. Germline V CDR1 and CDR2: MNHEY, SMNVEV (reference sequence). This CDR3 reads CASSSDRGYNEQFF. The CDR3 DNA sequence: TGTGCCAGCAGTTCGGACAGGGGTTACAATGAGCAGTTCTTC.